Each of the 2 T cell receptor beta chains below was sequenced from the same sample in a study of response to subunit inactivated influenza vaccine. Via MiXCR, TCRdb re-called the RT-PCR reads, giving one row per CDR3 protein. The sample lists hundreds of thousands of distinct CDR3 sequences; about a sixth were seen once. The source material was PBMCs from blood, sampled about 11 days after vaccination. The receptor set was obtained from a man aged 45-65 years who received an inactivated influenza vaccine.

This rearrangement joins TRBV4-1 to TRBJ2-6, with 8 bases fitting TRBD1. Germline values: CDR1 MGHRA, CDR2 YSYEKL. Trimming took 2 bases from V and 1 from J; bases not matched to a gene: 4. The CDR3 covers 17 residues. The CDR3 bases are TGCGCCAGCAGCCAAATCCACAGGGGGTCTGGGGCCAACGTCCTGACTTTC. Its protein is CASSQIHRGSGANVLTF.

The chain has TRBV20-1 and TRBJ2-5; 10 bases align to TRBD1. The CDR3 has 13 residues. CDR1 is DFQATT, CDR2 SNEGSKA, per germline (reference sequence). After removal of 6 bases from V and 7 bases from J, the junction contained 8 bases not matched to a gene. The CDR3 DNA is TGCAGTGCGCAGGGACAGGGGTTGGCGACCCAGTACTTC. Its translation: CSAQGQGLATQYF.